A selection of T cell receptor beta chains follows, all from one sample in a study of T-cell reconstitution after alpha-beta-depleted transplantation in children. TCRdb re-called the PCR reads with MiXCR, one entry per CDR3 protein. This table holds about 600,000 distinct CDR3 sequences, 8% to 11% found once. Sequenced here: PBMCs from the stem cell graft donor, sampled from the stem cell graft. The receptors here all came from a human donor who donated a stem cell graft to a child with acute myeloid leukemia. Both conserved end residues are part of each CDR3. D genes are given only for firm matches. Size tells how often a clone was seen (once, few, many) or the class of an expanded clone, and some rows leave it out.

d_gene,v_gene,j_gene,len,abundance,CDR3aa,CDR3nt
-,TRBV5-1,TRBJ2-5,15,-,CASSLGGSAQETQYF,TGCGCCAGCAGCTTGGGGGGGAGCGCCCAAGAGACCCAGTACTTC
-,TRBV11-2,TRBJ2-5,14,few,CASSAGLVLETQYF,TGTGCCAGCAGCGCCGGTTTAGTGTTAGAGACCCAGTACTTC
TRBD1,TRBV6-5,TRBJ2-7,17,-,CASSYGTITGTAYEQYF,TGTGCCAGCAGTTACGGTACCATAACCGGGACAGCCTACGAGCAGTACTTC
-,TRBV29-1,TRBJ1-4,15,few,CTPGPGWGANEKLFF,TGCACCCCCGGACCTGGGTGGGGTGCTAATGAAAAACTGTTTTTT
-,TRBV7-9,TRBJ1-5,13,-,CASSVETNQPQHF,TGTGCCAGCAGCGTCGAAACCAATCAGCCCCAGCATTTT
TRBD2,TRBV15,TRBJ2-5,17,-,CATSTQVPSGLVETQYF,TGTGCCACCAGCACTCAGGTGCCTAGCGGCCTTGTGGAGACCCAGTACTTC
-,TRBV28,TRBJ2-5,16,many,CASSLSGVGHQETQYF,TGTGCCAGCAGTTTATCGGGAGTCGGGCACCAAGAGACCCAGTACTTC
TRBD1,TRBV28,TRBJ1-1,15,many,CASTKPTGELAEAFF,TGTGCCAGCACCAAACCAACAGGGGAGTTGGCTGAAGCTTTCTTT
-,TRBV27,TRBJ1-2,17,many,CASSPDLTGSANYGYTF,TGTGCCAGCAGTCCGGACCTTACAGGGTCAGCTAACTATGGCTACACCTTC
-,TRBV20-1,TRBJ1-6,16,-,CSARDRRMFRDSPLHF,TGCAGTGCTAGAGATCGGAGGATGTTTCGGGATTCACCCCTCCACTTT
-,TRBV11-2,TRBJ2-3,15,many,CASSLGGISTDTQYF,TGTGCCAGCAGCTTAGGCGGGATTAGCACAGATACGCAGTATTTT
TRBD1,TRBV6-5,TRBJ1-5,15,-,CASSTGQVRTQPQHF,TGTGCCAGCAGCACCGGACAGGTCCGGACCCAGCCCCAGCATTTT
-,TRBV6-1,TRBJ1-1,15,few,CASSPGAGMNTEAFF,TGTGCCAGCAGTCCAGGGGCGGGCATGAACACTGAAGCTTTCTTT
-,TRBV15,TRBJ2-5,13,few,CATSRLGGETQYF,TGTGCCACCAGCAGACTCGGTGGGGAGACCCAGTACTTC
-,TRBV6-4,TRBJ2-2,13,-,CASSLTLPGELFF,TGTGCCAGCAGCCTGACATTGCCCGGGGAGCTGTTTTTT
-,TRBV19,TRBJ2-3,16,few,CASSTGESNRADTQYF,TGTGCCAGTAGTACGGGGGAGTCGAATCGCGCAGATACGCAGTATTTT
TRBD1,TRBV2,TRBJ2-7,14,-,CASGRTGSTYEQYF,TGTGCCAGCGGTAGGACAGGGTCTACCTACGAGCAGTACTTC
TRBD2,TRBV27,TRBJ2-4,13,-,CASSPREGDIQYF,TGTGCCAGCAGTCCCCGGGAGGGGGACATTCAGTACTTC
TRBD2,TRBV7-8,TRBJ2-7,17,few,CASSLDSGRAGSYEQYF,TGTGCCAGCAGCTTAGATAGCGGGAGGGCCGGGTCCTACGAGCAGTACTTC
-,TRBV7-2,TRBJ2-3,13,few,CASSSDYTDTQYF,TGTGCCAGCAGCTCTGACTACACAGATACGCAGTATTTT
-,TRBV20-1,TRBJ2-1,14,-,CSARGSATYNEQFF,TGCAGTGCTAGAGGGTCGGCCACCTACAATGAGCAGTTCTTC
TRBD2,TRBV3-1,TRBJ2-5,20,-,CASSQVAMSGRRGSRETQYF,TGTGCCAGCAGCCAAGTTGCCATGAGCGGGAGGAGGGGATCGCGAGAGACCCAGTACTTC
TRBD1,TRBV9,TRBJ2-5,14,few,CASSGTGGAETQYF,TGTGCCAGCAGCGGGACAGGGGGCGCAGAGACCCAGTACTTC
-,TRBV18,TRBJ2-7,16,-,CASSPTITVDSYEQYF,TGTGCCAGCTCACCCACCATCACAGTGGACTCCTACGAGCAGTACTTC
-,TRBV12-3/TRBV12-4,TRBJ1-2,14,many,CASSLGPGIFGYTF,TGTGCCAGCAGTTTAGGTCCAGGTATTTTTGGCTACACCTTC
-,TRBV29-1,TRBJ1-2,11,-,CSVRGRDGYTF,TGCAGCGTTCGGGGTCGAGATGGCTACACCTTC
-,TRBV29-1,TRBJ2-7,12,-,CSVADQNYEQYF,TGCAGCGTTGCTGACCAAAACTACGAGCAGTACTTC
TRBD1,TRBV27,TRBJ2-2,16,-,CASSTPGTAPTGELFF,TGTGCCAGCAGTACTCCCGGGACAGCCCCCACCGGGGAGCTGTTTTTT
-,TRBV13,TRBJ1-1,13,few,CASSPLGNTEAFF,TGTGCCAGCAGCCCACTTGGGAACACTGAAGCTTTCTTT
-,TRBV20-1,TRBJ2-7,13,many,CSASLTDPYEQYF,TGCAGTGCTAGTCTTACGGACCCCTACGAGCAGTACTTC
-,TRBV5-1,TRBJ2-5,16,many,CASSLEPGRGKETQYF,TGCGCCAGCAGCTTGGAACCCGGACGGGGGAAAGAGACCCAGTACTTC
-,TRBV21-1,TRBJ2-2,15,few,CASNRQPWNTGELFF,TGTGCCAGCAACCGACAACCGTGGAACACCGGGGAGCTGTTTTTT
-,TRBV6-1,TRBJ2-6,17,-,CASRKQGWGSGANVLTF,TGTGCCAGCAGAAAGCAGGGATGGGGCTCTGGGGCCAACGTCCTGACTTTC
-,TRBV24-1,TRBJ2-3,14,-,CATSIPGAADTQYF,TGTGCCACCAGTATCCCCGGGGCTGCGGATACGCAGTATTTT
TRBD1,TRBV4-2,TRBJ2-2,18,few,CASSHVTGLMSNTGELFF,TGTGCCAGCAGCCATGTGACAGGGCTCATGTCGAACACCGGGGAGCTGTTTTTT
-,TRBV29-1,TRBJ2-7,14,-,CSVGGGSGRYEQYF,TGCAGCGTTGGGGGGGGCAGCGGCCGCTACGAGCAGTACTTC
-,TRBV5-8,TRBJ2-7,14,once,CASSSAAATYEQYF,TGTGCCAGCAGCTCGGCCGCCGCCACCTACGAGCAGTACTTC
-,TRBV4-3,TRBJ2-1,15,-,CASSLGLSPEGEQFF,TGCGCCAGCAGCCTTGGACTATCCCCAGAGGGTGAGCAGTTCTTC
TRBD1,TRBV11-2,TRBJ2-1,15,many,CASKGTGGSYNEQFF,TGTGCCAGCAAAGGGACAGGGGGCTCCTACAATGAGCAGTTCTTC
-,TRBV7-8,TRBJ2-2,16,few,CASSPRAGTITGELFF,TGTGCCAGCAGCCCCCGGGCAGGGACGATCACCGGGGAGCTGTTTTTT